The 4 T cell receptor beta chains reported below all come from one sample, sequenced in a study of blood T cell repertoires in COVID-19. TCRdb's table, derived via immunoSEQ multiplex PCR, lists solely in-frame clones and lacks some. Counted here are about 220,000 clones, 75% to 90% occurring once; the ten biggest clones make up roughly 0.7%. Sequenced sample: peripheral blood. The receptors were sampled from a man aged 40-55 years with acute or convalescent COVID-19.

V is TRBV28 and J is TRBJ2-7; D perhaps matches TRBD2 (6 bases). The CDR3 has 15 amino acids. Germline loops: CDR1 MDHEN, CDR2 SYDVKM. Between the trimmed V and J ends, which lost 7 bases and 3 bases, there was a span of 19 bases. CDR3 in amino acids: CASTIPSENHYEQYF. The CDR3 nucleotides read TGTGCCAGCACCATTCCTAGCGAAAATCACTACGAGCAGTACTTC.

This chain uses TRBV6-5 with TRBJ1-5; 8 bases are a match to TRBD1. Germline V gives CDR1 MNHEY, CDR2 SVGAGI. The CDR3 extends over 14 amino acids. J gave up 2 bases and V 10 bases, and 7 bases lay outside the gene matches. The CDR3 loop reads CATLQGGRNQPQHF. CDR3 nucleotide sequence: TGTGCCACCTTACAGGGGGGCCGCAATCAGCCCCAGCATTTT.

This chain connects TRBV28 to TRBJ2-5, with 7 bases aligning to TRBD2. This CDR3 comprises 15 residues. Germline V gives CDR1 MDHEN, CDR2 SYDVKM. V was pared by 6 bases and J by 4 bases, with 11 bases of the junction left unmatched. DNA of the CDR3: TGTGCCAGCAGCCACAACCCGACTAGCTCAGAGACCCAGTACTTC. Residues: CASSHNPTSSETQYF.

This clone was observed once. The CDR3 region has the DNA TGTGCCACCAGCCGAGTGGGGGCTGGTGAAAAACTGTTTTTT. Residues: CATSRVGAGEKLFF. This chain joins TRBV15 and TRBJ1-4; TRBD1 might be the D (6 bases). V lost 5 bases and J 7 bases, leaving 14 bases between the germline ends. This CDR3 contains 14 residues. Germline V lookup: CDR1 LNHNV, CDR2 YYDKDF (reference sequence).